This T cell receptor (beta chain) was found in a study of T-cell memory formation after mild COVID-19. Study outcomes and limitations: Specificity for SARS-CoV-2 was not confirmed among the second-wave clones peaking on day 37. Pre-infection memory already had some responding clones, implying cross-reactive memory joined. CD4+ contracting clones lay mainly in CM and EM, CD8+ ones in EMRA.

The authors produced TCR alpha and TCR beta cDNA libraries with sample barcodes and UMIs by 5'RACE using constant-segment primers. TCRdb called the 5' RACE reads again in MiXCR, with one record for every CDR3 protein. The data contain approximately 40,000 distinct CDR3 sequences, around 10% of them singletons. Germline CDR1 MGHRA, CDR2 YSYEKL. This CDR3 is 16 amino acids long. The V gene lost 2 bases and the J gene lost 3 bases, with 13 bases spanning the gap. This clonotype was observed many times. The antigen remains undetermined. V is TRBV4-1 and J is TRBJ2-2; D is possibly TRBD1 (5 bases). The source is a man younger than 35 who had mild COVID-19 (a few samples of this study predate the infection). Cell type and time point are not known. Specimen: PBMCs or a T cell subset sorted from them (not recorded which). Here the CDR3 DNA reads TGCGCCAGCAGCCAAACCCCTGGGGCGTACACCGGGGAGCTGTTTTTT. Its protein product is CASSQTPGAYTGELFF.